The T cell receptor beta chain under discussion was sequenced for a study of metastatic and nonmetastatic thyroid tumors. Study in general: Repertoires of blood and of tissue (tumor or nodule) from malignant and benign thyroid patients were compared. General observations from the study: When malignant thyroid tumors were compared with benign nodules, TCR beta diversity was reportedly significantly higher in the malignant tumors. This held in both blood and tumor samples.

Authors' methods: Researchers built a distant-metastasis classifier for papillary thyroid cancer that drew on CDR3 differences across clinicopathological groups. TCRdb re-analyzed the PCR reads using MiXCR. Clone size and V and J calls follow TCRdb, not the original study. This sample has 20,000 or so clones, with roughly a quarter found just once. This clone was recorded at least ten times. Its antigen remains unknown. CDR3 size: 11 residues. V lost 3 bases and J 11 bases, leaving 11 bases between the germline ends. Germline CDR1 and CDR2: SGDLS and YYNGEE. Among the patients, none had received any treatment before thyroid surgery.

The TCR originated in a female donor with papillary thyroid cancer or a benign thyroid nodule (not recorded which). Some clones in this sample may be carry-over from other donors' samples. Sequencing was performed on tumor tissue. The chain recombines TRBV9 with TRBJ1-1; D remains ambiguous. This CDR3 reads CASSGVAGAFF. The CDR3, as DNA: TGTGCCAGCAGCGGCGTGGCTGGGGCTTTCTTT.